The rows below give T cell receptor beta chains drawn from one sample of a study of identical twins. TCRdb processed the 5' RACE reads anew with MiXCR; each CDR3 protein has one entry. The sample contains about 660,000 distinct CDR3 sequences, 8.5% to 9.5% of which appear only once. This same sample was also taken into another study, of yellow fever vaccine responses in identical twins.

Sequenced: PBMCs. The receptors shown here come from a woman aged 18-29 years in good health. Both conserved end residues are part of each CDR3. A D gene is named only where the DNA matches it firmly. The size of a clone is reported for some rows only, either as once, few or many, or as a class for expanded clones.

V gene,J gene,clone size,D gene,CDR3 DNA,CDR3 protein
TRBV6-6,TRBJ2-7,-,-,TGTGCCAGCGCCGCGGTTGGAGGCGAGCAGTACTTC,CASAAVGGEQYF
TRBV2,TRBJ2-2,-,-,TGTGCCAGCAGTGGGTCCCACGGCGGGGAGCTGTTTTTT,CASSGSHGGELFF
TRBV20-1,TRBJ2-1,-,-,TGCAGTGCTGGATTTTACAATGAGCAGTTCTTC,CSAGFYNEQFF
TRBV7-3,TRBJ2-3,many,-,TGTGCCAGCAGCTCTGGACTAATTACAGATACGCAGTATTTT,CASSSGLITDTQYF
TRBV29-1,TRBJ2-5,few,-,TGCAGCGTTGTTGGGTCCGGGAGAGGGGTAGAGACCCAGTACTTC,CSVVGSGRGVETQYF
TRBV6-5,TRBJ2-3,-,-,TGTGCCAGCAGTTATGGGGGGAGAAGCACAGATACGCAGTATTTT,CASSYGGRSTDTQYF
TRBV29-1,TRBJ2-4,many,-,TGCAGGGGAGGAGGGAGACTGGAGGGAGATGAGTACTTC,CRGGGRLEGDEYF
TRBV27,TRBJ2-2,few,TRBD2,TGTGCCAGCAGAATCAGCACTAGCGGGTCCGGGGAGCTGTTTTTT,CASRISTSGSGELFF
TRBV7-2,TRBJ2-7,-,-,TGTGCCGGCTCCGGGGGCAGCTCCTACGAGCAGTACTTC,CAGSGGSSYEQYF
TRBV10-3,TRBJ2-2,few,-,TGTGCCATCAGTGGAACAAGGGACACCGGGGAGCTGTTTTTT,CAISGTRDTGELFF
TRBV7-9,TRBJ1-1,few,-,TGTGCCAGCAGCTCACCTATGAACACTGAAGCTTTCTTT,CASSSPMNTEAFF
TRBV30,TRBJ2-1,-,-,TGTGCCTGGAGGGGGACCTCCTACAATGAGCAGTTCTTC,CAWRGTSYNEQFF
TRBV2,TRBJ2-7,few,TRBD2,TGTGCCAGCACTCGTTTAGCGGGGCACGAGCAGTACTTC,CASTRLAGHEQYF
TRBV7-2,TRBJ2-5,many,TRBD2,TGTGCCAGCAGCTTAGGGACGGGGGGGCATGTAGAGACCCAGTACTTC,CASSLGTGGHVETQYF
TRBV29-1,TRBJ2-1,many,TRBD2,TGCAGCATTATCCTAGCGGGAGGGAATGAGCAGTTCTTC,CSIILAGGNEQFF
TRBV12-3/TRBV12-4,TRBJ2-1,many,-,TGTGCCAGCAGTTCGGACAGGGAGGGCGATGAGCAGTTCTTC,CASSSDREGDEQFF
TRBV5-1,TRBJ2-3,-,TRBD1,TGCGCCAGCAGCTCGACAGGGGGCCCAAGAGATACGCAGTATTTT,CASSSTGGPRDTQYF
TRBV29-1,TRBJ2-2,few,TRBD1,TGCAGCGTAGTAGACAGGGAGAACACCGGGGAGCTGTTTTTT,CSVVDRENTGELFF
TRBV5-5,TRBJ1-6,few,-,TGTGCCAGCACCCCGTATGGTTACCGGGGGGATTCACCCCTCCACTTT,CASTPYGYRGDSPLHF
TRBV6-1,TRBJ2-7,-,-,TGTGCCAGCGCCCCTCCGACTGGGTCCTACGAGCAGTACTTC,CASAPPTGSYEQYF
TRBV29-1,TRBJ1-1,few,-,TGCAGCGTAGGACATCAGAACACTGAAGCTTTCTTT,CSVGHQNTEAFF
TRBV6-1,TRBJ1-6,many,-,TGTGCCAGCAGGTCAATACAGGGAGCGGATAATTCACCCCTCCACTTT,CASRSIQGADNSPLHF